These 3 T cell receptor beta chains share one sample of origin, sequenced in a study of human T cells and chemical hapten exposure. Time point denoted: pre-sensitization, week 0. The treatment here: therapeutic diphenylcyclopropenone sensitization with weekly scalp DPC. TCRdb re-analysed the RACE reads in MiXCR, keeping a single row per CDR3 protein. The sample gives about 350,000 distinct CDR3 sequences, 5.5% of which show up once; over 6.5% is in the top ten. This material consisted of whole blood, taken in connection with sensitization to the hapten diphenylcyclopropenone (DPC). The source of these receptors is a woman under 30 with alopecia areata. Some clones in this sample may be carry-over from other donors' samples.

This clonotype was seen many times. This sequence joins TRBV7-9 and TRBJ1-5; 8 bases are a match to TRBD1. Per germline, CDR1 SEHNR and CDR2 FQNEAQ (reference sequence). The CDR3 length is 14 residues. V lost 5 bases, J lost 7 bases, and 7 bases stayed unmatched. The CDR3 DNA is TGTGCCAGCAGCCAAGGGACAGGCGGACAGCCCCAGCATTTT. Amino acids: CASSQGTGGQPQHF.

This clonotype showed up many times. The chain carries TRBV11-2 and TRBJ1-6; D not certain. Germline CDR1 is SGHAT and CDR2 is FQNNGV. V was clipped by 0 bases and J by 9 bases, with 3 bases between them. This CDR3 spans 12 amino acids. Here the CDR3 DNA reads TGTGCCAGCAGCTTAGAAGCTTCACCCCTCCACTTT. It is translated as CASSLEASPLHF.

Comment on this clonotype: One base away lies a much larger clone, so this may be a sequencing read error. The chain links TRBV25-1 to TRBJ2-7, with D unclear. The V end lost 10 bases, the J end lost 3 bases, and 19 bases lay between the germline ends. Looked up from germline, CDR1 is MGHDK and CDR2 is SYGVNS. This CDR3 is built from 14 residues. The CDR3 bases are TGTGCCACCCCGACCTGTAATGGGATCTACGAGCAGTACTTC. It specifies CATPTCNGIYEQYF.